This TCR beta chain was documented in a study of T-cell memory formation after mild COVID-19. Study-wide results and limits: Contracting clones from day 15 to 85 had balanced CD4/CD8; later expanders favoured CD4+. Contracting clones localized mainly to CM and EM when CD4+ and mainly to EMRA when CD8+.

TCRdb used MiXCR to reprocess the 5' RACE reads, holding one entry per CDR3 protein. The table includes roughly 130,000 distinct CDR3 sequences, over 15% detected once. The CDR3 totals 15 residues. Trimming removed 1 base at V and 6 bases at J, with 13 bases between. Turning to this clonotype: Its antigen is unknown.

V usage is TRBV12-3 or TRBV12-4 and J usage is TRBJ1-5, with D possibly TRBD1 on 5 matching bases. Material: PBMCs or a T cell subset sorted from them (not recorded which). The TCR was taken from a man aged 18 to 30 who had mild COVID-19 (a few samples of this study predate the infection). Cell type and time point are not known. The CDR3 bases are TGTGCCAGCAGTTTAGGGGGGAGGGGAGGTCAGCCCCAGCATTTT. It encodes CASSLGGRGGQPQHF.